This record concerns one T cell receptor beta chain sequence. Its antigen remains unknown. Each donor was healthy, and each was a bone marrow donor. With 60 Vbeta and 13 Jbeta primers, the PCR was carried out. Profiling relied on immunoSEQ multiplex PCR, and the TCRdb table lists in-frame clones only, not all of them. The sample consists of some 170,000 clones, about 72% of them appearing once. The germline CDR1 and CDR2 sequences are LNHNV and YYDKDF (reference sequence). CDR3 size: 15 residues. V lost 1 base and J lost 0, with 6 bases in between. These data belong to a study of cytomegalovirus exposure and HLA in healthy donors. Overall study findings and caveats: The majority of CMV-associated TCR beta chains were reported as apparently HLA-restricted in a later analysis. Among the most significant clusters, several appeared linked to common viral pathogens in a later analysis.

The receptor's source is a human donor in good health. The rearrangement links TRBV15 to TRBJ2-2; no definite D call. The sequencing input was PBMCs. The CDR3 DNA sequence: TGTGCCACCAGCAGAGCCGTGTCGAACACCGGGGAGCTGTTTTTT. Its protein product is CATSRAVSNTGELFF.